A selection of T cell receptor beta chains follows, all from one sample in a study of blood T cells in healthy people across ages. TCRdb itself ran the 5' RACE reads through MiXCR, one entry per CDR3 protein. The sample holds more than 650,000 distinct CDR3 sequences, about 55% seen once. The sample comprised blood. The source is a man of 80 years or more in good health. Both conserved end residues are part of each CDR3. Each record gives: clone size, V gene, J gene, D gene, CDR3 DNA, CDR3 protein. D genes are given only for firm matches. Size tells how often a clone was seen (once, few, many) or the class of an expanded clone, and some rows leave it out.

NA,TRBV29-1,TRBJ2-7,TRBD1,TGCAGCGCCAACAGGGGCCACGACGAGCAGTACTTC,CSANRGHDEQYF
NA,TRBV3-1,TRBJ2-1,TRBD2,TGTGCCAGCAGCCAAGATACTAGCGGGGGCCCCTACAATGAGCAGTTCTTC,CASSQDTSGGPYNEQFF
NA,TRBV28,TRBJ2-7,TRBD1,TGTGCCAGCAGGGGACAGGTGGTCCACGAGCAGTACTTC,CASRGQVVHEQYF
NA,TRBV18,TRBJ2-5,NA,TGTGCCAGCTCACCACAGCCGACAGACCAAGAGACCCAGTACTTC,CASSPQPTDQETQYF
few,TRBV5-1,TRBJ1-1,NA,TGCGCCAGCAGCCGCGAGGGGTTGAACACTGAAGCTTTCTTT,CASSREGLNTEAFF
NA,TRBV6-4,TRBJ1-2,NA,TGTGCCAGCAGTGACTCGATGGGGGCCTATGGCTACACCTTC,CASSDSMGAYGYTF
NA,TRBV29-1,TRBJ2-7,TRBD2,TGCAGCGTTGATGGCAGCGGGAGCTCCTACGAGCAGTACTTC,CSVDGSGSSYEQYF
NA,TRBV10-3,TRBJ2-3,NA,TGTGCCATCAGTGAGTCGGCGGGGGCGGGAGATACGCAGTATTTT,CAISESAGAGDTQYF
few,TRBV20-1,TRBJ1-2,TRBD1,TGCAGTGCCCGGACAGGGACTCTCTATGGCTACACCTTC,CSARTGTLYGYTF
NA,TRBV7-8,TRBJ2-7,NA,TGTGCCAGCAGCTTGGGAGAGTGGGGAAGTTACGAGCAGTACTTC,CASSLGEWGSYEQYF
few,TRBV10-3,TRBJ2-3,NA,TGTGCCATCAGTGGAATAGCGGATACGCAGTATTTT,CAISGIADTQYF
few,TRBV20-1,TRBJ2-7,NA,TGCAGTGCTAGATCTCCGGGAGTCAGTCCCTACGAGCAGTACTTC,CSARSPGVSPYEQYF
few,TRBV28,TRBJ2-3,TRBD1,TGTGCCAGCAGGCAACAGGGGATCAACACAGATACGCAGTATTTT,CASRQQGINTDTQYF
NA,TRBV20-1,TRBJ2-5,TRBD1,TGCAGTGCAAGCAATGCGGGACAGGGATTAGGAGAGACCCAGTACTTC,CSASNAGQGLGETQYF
NA,TRBV5-1,TRBJ1-2,NA,TGCGCCAGCAGCATTGGGGGGGGCATCGAGTATGGCTACACCTTC,CASSIGGGIEYGYTF
NA,TRBV12-3/TRBV12-4,TRBJ1-2,TRBD1,TGTGCCAGCGGCATCGGGACAGCAAACTATGGCTACACCTTC,CASGIGTANYGYTF
NA,TRBV5-5,TRBJ1-2,NA,TGTGCCAGCAGCTTGGACGGCAGTGGCGGCTACACCTTC,CASSLDGSGGYTF
NA,TRBV4-1,TRBJ2-1,NA,TGCGCCAGCAGCCAAGAGGTGTTCGATGAGCAGTTCTTC,CASSQEVFDEQFF
NA,TRBV6-5,TRBJ2-2,TRBD1,TGTGCCAGCAACATGGACAGGGGGGACACCGGGGAGCTGTTTTTT,CASNMDRGDTGELFF
NA,TRBV28,TRBJ2-5,NA,TGTGCCAGCAGGGAAGGACAAAGTCAGTACTTC,CASREGQSQYF
NA,TRBV2,TRBJ1-5,TRBD1,TGTGCCAGCAGTGGTGGACAGGGGGGAGGGACCCAGCATTTT,CASSGGQGGGTQHF
NA,TRBV25-1,TRBJ2-7,TRBD1,TGTGCCAGCAGAGCCCCGGGACAGGGTCGCTACGAGCAGTACTTC,CASRAPGQGRYEQYF
once,TRBV12-3/TRBV12-4,TRBJ2-7,TRBD1,TGTGCCAGCAGCACCTTCCGGGACAGGGTAGACGAGCAGTACTTC,CASSTFRDRVDEQYF
few,TRBV12-3/TRBV12-4,TRBJ2-1,TRBD2,TGTGCCAGCAGTTTAATGTCCAGCGGGACCTACAATGAGCAGTTCTTC,CASSLMSSGTYNEQFF
NA,TRBV12-3/TRBV12-4,TRBJ2-2,TRBD1,TGTGCCAGCAGTTTTGGGACAGGGGGCTCCGGGGAGCTGTTTTTT,CASSFGTGGSGELFF
NA,TRBV4-2,TRBJ2-7,NA,TGTGCCAGCAGCCAAGGGGATAGACCTCGCGAGCAGTACTTC,CASSQGDRPREQYF
NA,TRBV2,TRBJ2-7,NA,TGTGCCAGCAGTGGACAGAGGGCAACCTACGAGCAGTACTTC,CASSGQRATYEQYF
NA,TRBV20-1,TRBJ2-1,TRBD2,TGCAGTGCTGTGGGACTAGCGGGAGGCAGGAACAATGAGCAGTTCTTC,CSAVGLAGGRNNEQFF
NA,TRBV27,TRBJ2-1,NA,TGTGCCAGCAGTTTAAGGGTCGGGCGGTACAATGAGCAGTTCTTC,CASSLRVGRYNEQFF
few,TRBV7-3,TRBJ2-3,NA,TGTGCCAGCAGCTCGTCCCGGAGCGCAGGCACAGATACGCAGTATTTT,CASSSSRSAGTDTQYF
NA,TRBV3-1,TRBJ2-7,NA,TGTGCCAGCAGCCAAGGGACCCTATACAATGAGCAGTACTTC,CASSQGTLYNEQYF
NA,TRBV29-1,TRBJ1-2,TRBD1,TGCAGCGCCGACAGGGGCTATGGCTACACCTTC,CSADRGYGYTF
NA,TRBV28,TRBJ2-3,TRBD2,TGTGCCAGCAGTGGACTAGCGGGAGACAGATACGCGTATTTT,CASSGLAGDRYAYF
few,TRBV20-1,TRBJ2-6,NA,TGCAGTGCGCTACAACTCTCTGGGGCCAACGTCCTGACTTTC,CSALQLSGANVLTF
NA,TRBV12-3/TRBV12-4,TRBJ1-1,NA,TGTGCCAGCAGTCCCCGGGGGGGTCCCAGGGAAGCTTTCTTT,CASSPRGGPREAFF
NA,TRBV29-1,TRBJ2-7,NA,TGCAGCGTGGAGCAGGGGACCGGCGAGCAGTACTTC,CSVEQGTGEQYF
NA,TRBV3-1,TRBJ1-1,NA,TGTGCCAGCAGCCATCGAGGGGAGACTGAAGCTTTCTTT,CASSHRGETEAFF
few,TRBV27,TRBJ2-7,TRBD1,TGTGCCAGCAGAAGTCCCCAGGGGGTCGAGCAGTACTTC,CASRSPQGVEQYF
NA,TRBV7-9,TRBJ1-4,NA,TGTGCCAGCAGCTTGACGAAGGGTAATGAAAAACTGTTTTTT,CASSLTKGNEKLFF
NA,TRBV20-1,TRBJ2-5,NA,TGCAGTGCTAGAGTCCTCAGGGCCGGTATCACAAAGACCCAGTACTTC,CSARVLRAGITKTQYF
NA,TRBV5-1,TRBJ2-1,NA,TGCGCCAGCAGCTTGCATCGTGAGCAGTTCTTC,CASSLHREQFF
NA,TRBV6-5,TRBJ2-1,TRBD2,TGTGCCAGCAGTTACGGAGCGGGAATAAACAATGAGCAGTTCTTC,CASSYGAGINNEQFF
few,TRBV20-1,TRBJ2-7,NA,TGCAGTGCTAGAGATAACCGGGTCGAGCAGTACTTC,CSARDNRVEQYF
NA,TRBV10-2,TRBJ2-1,NA,TGCGCCAGCAGTGAATCGGCTGGGGCCTACAATGAGCAGTTCTTC,CASSESAGAYNEQFF
NA,TRBV6-4,TRBJ1-2,NA,TGTGCCAGCTCCTCAGAAAGGGGTTACGGCTACACCTTC,CASSSERGYGYTF
NA,TRBV6-6,TRBJ2-7,NA,TGTGCCAGCAGTTACGACTCGGTGGTCTACGAGCAGTACTTC,CASSYDSVVYEQYF
few,TRBV6-1,TRBJ2-4,NA,TGTGCCAGCAGTGAAATAATCGGGGGAGGACACCCGCAGTACTTC,CASSEIIGGGHPQYF
few,TRBV5-5,TRBJ2-1,NA,TGTGCCAGCAGCCCGAGGGGGAGCTCGAATTACAATGAGCAGTTCTTC,CASSPRGSSNYNEQFF
few,TRBV29-1,TRBJ2-3,NA,TGCAGCGTGGCGAAGAAGGGCACAGATACGCAGTATTTT,CSVAKKGTDTQYF
NA,TRBV5-4,TRBJ1-2,NA,TGTGCCAGCAGGGGTGGATCCGCGGCTGTTCGAGGCTACACCTTC,CASRGGSAAVRGYTF
few,TRBV7-9,TRBJ1-1,NA,TGTGCCAGCAGCTTAGGAGTAGGGCAGAACACTGAAGCTTTCTTT,CASSLGVGQNTEAFF
NA,TRBV27,TRBJ2-7,NA,TGTGCCAGCCGTTTGCCAGGTCGGAAATTCTACGAGCAGTACTTC,CASRLPGRKFYEQYF
NA,TRBV11-2,TRBJ2-2,NA,TGTGCCAGCAGCCCCGGGACCACCTCCACCGGGGAGCTGTTTTTT,CASSPGTTSTGELFF
NA,TRBV6-2/TRBV6-3,TRBJ2-4,NA,TGTGCCAGCACCACACAGGACCCAGCCAAAAACATTCAGTACTTC,CASTTQDPAKNIQYF